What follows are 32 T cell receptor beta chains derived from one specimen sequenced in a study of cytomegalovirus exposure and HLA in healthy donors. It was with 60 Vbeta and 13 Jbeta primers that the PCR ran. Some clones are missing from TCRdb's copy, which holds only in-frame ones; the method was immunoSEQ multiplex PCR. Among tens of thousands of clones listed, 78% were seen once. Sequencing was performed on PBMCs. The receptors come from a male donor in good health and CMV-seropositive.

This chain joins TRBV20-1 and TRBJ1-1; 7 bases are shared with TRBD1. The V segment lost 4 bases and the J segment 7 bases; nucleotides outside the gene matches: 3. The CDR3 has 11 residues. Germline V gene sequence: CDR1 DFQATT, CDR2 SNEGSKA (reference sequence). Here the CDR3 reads CSATDRVEAFF. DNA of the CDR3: TGCAGTGCTACAGACAGGGTTGAAGCTTTCTTT.

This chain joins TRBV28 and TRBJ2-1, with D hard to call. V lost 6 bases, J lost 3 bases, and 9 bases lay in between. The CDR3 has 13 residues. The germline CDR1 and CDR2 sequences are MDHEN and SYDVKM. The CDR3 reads CASSRQSYNEQFF. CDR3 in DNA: TGTGCCAGCAGCCGACAAAGCTACAATGAGCAGTTCTTC.

The CDR3 loop reads CASSYLRTGVNTEAFF. The DNA for the CDR3 is TGTGCCAGCAGTTACCTAAGGACAGGAGTGAACACTGAAGCTTTCTTT. The chain carries TRBV6-5 and TRBJ1-1; TRBD1 agrees at 7 bases. CDR1 is MNHEY, CDR2 SVGAGI, per germline. This CDR3 comprises 16 residues. V was clipped by 2 bases and J by 0 bases; unmatched bases: 6.

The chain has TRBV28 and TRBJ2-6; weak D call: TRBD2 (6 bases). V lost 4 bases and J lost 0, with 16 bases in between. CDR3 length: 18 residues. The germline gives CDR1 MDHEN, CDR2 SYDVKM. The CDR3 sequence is CASSYGRRGVSGANVLTF. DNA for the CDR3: TGTGCCAGCAGTTATGGACGGAGGGGCGTCTCTGGGGCCAACGTCCTGACTTTC. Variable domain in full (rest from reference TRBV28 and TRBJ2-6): DVKVTQSSRYLVKRTGEKVFLECVQDMDHENMFWYRQDPGLGLRLIYFSYDVKMKEKGDIPEGYSVSREKKERFSLILESASTNQTSMYLCASSYGRRGVSGANVLTFGAGSRLTVL.

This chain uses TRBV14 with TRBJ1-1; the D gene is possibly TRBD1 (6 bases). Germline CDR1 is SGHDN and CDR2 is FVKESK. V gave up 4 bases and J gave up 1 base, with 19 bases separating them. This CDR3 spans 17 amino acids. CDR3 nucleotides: TGTGCCAGCAGCCCTACGGGACACGAGACGCCGAACACTGAAGCTTTCTTT. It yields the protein CASSPTGHETPNTEAFF.

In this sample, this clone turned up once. This CDR3 is CASRTLAGNGNEQFF. The DNA for the CDR3 is TGTGCCAGCAGAACACTAGCGGGAAATGGGAATGAGCAGTTCTTC. V is TRBV27 and J is TRBJ2-1; 10 nucleotides align to TRBD2. The V and J ends lost 6 bases and 7 bases, in that order; junction bases with no gene match: 9. The V gene's germline CDR1 is MNHEY and CDR2 SMNVEV (reference sequence). This CDR3 is 15 amino acids long.

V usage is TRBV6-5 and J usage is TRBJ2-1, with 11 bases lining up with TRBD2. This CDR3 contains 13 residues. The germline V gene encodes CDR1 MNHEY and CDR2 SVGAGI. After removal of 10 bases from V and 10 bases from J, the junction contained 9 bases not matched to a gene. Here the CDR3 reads CATRGLAGGEQFF. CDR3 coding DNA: TGTGCCACCAGGGGCTTAGCGGGAGGGGAGCAGTTCTTC.

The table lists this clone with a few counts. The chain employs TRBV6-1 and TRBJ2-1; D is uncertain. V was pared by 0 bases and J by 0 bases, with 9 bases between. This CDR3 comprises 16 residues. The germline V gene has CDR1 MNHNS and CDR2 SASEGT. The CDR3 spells CASSEALRGSYNEQFF. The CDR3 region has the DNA TGTGCCAGCAGTGAAGCCCTACGCGGCTCCTACAATGAGCAGTTCTTC.

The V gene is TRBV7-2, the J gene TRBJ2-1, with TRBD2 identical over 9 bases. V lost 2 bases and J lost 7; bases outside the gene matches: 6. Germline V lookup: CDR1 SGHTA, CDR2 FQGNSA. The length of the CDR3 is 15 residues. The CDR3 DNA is TGTGCCAGCAGCTTAACCGGGACTAGCATAAATGAGCAGTTCTTC. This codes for CASSLTGTSINEQFF.

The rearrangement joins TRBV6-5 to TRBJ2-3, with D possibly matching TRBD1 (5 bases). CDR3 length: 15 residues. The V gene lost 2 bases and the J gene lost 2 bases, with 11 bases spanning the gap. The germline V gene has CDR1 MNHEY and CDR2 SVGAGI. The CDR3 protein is CASSYTETVTDTQYF. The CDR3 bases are TGTGCCAGCAGTTACACCGAGACAGTCACAGATACGCAGTATTTT.

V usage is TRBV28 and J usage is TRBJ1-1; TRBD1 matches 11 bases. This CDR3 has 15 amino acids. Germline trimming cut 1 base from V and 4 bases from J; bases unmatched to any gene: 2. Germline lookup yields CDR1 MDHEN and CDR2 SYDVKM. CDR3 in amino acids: CASSLSGQGATEAFF. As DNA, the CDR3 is TGTGCCAGCAGTTTATCTGGACAGGGGGCCACTGAAGCTTTCTTT.

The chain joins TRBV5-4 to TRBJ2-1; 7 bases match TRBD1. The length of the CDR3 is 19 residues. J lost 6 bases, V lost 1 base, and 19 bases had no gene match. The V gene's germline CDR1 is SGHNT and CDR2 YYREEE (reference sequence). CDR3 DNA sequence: TGTGCCAGCAGCTTGTGGGGGCTTTCCGGGACAGTAGGGGTCAATGAGCAGTTCTTC. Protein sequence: CASSLWGLSGTVGVNEQFF.

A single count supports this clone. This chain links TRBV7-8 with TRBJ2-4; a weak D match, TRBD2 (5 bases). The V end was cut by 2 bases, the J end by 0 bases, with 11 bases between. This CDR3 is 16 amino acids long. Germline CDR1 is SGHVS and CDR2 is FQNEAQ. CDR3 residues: CASSLSGSRAKNIQYF. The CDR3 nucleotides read TGTGCCAGCAGCTTAAGTGGGAGCCGAGCCAAAAACATTCAGTACTTC.

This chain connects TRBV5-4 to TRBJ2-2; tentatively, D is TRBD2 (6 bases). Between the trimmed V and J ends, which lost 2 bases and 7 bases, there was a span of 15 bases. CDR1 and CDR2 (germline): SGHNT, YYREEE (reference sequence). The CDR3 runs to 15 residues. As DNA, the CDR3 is TGTGCCAGCAGCTTATCTAGCGTAGGGGTCGGGGAGCTGTTTTTT. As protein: CASSLSSVGVGELFF.

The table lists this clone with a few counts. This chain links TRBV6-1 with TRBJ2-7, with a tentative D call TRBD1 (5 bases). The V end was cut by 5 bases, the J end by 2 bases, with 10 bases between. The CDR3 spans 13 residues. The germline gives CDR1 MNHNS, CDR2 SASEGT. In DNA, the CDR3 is TGTGCCAGCAGTCCATCAGGGACCTACGAGCAGTACTTC. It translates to CASSPSGTYEQYF.

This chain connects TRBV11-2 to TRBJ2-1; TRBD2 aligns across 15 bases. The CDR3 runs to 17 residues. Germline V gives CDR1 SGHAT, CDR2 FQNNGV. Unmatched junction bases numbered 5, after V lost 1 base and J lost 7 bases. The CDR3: CASSLGGLAGGRNEQFF. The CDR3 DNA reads TGTGCCAGCAGCTTAGGTGGACTAGCGGGAGGGCGTAATGAGCAGTTCTTC.

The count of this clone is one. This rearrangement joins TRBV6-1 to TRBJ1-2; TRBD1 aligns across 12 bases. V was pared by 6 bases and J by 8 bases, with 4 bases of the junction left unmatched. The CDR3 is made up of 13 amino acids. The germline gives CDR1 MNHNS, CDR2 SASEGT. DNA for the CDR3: TGTGCCAGCAGAGGGACAGGGGGCAGCGGCTACACCTTC. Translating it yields CASRGTGGSGYTF.

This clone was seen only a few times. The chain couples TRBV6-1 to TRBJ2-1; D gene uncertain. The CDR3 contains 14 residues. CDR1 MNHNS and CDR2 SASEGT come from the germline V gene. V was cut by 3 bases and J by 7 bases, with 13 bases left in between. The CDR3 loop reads CASSDSRPSNEQFF. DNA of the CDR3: TGTGCCAGCAGTGATAGCCGTCCGTCGAATGAGCAGTTCTTC.

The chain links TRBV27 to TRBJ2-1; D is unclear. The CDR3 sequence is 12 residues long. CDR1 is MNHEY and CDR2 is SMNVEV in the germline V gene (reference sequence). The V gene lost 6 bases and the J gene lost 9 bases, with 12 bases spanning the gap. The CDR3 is CASSHAEREQFF. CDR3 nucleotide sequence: TGTGCCAGCAGCCACGCGGAGCGTGAGCAGTTCTTC.

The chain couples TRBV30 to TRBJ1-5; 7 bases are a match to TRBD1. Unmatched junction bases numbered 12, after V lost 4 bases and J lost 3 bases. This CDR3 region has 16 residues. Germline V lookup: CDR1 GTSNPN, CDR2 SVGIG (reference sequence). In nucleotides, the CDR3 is TGTGCCTGGACCAAACCTGGACAGGCCGACAATCAGCCCCAGCATTTT. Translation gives CAWTKPGQADNQPQHF.

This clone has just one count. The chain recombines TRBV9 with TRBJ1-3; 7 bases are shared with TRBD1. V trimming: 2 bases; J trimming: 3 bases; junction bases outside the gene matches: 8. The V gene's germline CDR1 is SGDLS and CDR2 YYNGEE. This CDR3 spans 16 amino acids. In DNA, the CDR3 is TGTGCCAGCAGCGTTTCAGGGGGAGCAGATGGAAACACCATATATTTT. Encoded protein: CASSVSGGADGNTIYF.

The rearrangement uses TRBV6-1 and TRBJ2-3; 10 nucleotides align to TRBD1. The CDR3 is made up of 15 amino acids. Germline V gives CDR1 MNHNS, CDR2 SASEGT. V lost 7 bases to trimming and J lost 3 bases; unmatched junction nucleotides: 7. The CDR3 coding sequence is TGTGCCAGCACCGGGACAGGGGCAAGGACAGATACGCAGTATTTT. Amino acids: CASTGTGARTDTQYF.

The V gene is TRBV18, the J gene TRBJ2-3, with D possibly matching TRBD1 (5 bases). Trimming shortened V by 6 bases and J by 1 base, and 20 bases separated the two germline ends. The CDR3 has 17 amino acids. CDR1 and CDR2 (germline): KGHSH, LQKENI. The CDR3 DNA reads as TGTGCCAGCTCCAGGGCCAAGGGCGACATTCGCACAGATACGCAGTATTTT. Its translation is CASSRAKGDIRTDTQYF.

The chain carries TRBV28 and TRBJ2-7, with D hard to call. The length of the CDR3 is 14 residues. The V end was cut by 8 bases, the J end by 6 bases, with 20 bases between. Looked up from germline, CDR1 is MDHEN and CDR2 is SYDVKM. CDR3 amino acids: CASYAGGRQSEQYF. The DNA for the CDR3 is TGTGCCAGCTACGCTGGCGGCCGTCAGAGCGAGCAGTACTTC.

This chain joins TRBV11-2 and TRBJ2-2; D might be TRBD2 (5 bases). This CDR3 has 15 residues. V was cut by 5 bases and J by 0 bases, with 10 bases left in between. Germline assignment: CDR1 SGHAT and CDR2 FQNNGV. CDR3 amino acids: CASSRLSANTGELFF. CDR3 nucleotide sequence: TGTGCCAGCAGCCGACTTAGCGCGAACACCGGGGAGCTGTTTTTT.

This CDR3 reads CASSVGGGEQYF. The CDR3 nucleotides read TGTGCCAGCAGCGTAGGAGGGGGCGAGCAGTACTTC. The V and J genes are TRBV9 and TRBJ2-7, with a weak D call TRBD1 (6 bases). The CDR3 is made up of 12 amino acids. Trimming removed 0 bases at V and 6 bases at J, with 7 bases between. Germline loops: CDR1 SGDLS, CDR2 YYNGEE.

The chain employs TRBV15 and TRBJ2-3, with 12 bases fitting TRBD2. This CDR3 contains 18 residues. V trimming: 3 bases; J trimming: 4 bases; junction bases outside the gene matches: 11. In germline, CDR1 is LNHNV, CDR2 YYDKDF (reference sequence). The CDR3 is CATSSAASGRGVPDTQYF. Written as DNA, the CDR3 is TGTGCCACCAGCAGTGCCGCTAGCGGGAGGGGGGTTCCAGATACGCAGTATTTT.

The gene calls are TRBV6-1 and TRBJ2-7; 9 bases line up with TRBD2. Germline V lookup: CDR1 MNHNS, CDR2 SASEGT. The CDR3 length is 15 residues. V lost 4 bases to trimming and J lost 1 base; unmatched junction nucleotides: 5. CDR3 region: CASSVSTSGSYEQYF. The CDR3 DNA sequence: TGTGCCAGCAGTGTATCGACTAGCGGTTCCTACGAGCAGTACTTC.

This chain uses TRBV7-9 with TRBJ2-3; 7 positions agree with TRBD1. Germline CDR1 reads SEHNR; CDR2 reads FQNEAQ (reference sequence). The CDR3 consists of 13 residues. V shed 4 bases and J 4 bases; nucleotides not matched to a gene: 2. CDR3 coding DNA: TGTGCCAGCAGCTGGCAGGGGGCAGATACGCAGTATTTT. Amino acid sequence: CASSWQGADTQYF.

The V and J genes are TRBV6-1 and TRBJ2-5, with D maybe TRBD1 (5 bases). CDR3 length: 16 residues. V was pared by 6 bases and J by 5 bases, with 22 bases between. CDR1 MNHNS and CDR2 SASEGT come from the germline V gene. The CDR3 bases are TGTGCCAGCAGGGAACCCGGGCAGGGTGATCCGGAGACCCAGTACTTC. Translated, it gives CASREPGQGDPETQYF.

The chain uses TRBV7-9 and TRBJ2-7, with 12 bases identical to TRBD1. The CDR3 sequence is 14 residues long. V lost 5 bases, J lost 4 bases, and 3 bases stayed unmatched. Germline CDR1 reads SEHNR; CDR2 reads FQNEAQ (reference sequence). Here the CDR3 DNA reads TGTGCCAGCAGCCGGGACAGGGGGCCGTACGAGCAGTACTTC. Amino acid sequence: CASSRDRGPYEQYF.

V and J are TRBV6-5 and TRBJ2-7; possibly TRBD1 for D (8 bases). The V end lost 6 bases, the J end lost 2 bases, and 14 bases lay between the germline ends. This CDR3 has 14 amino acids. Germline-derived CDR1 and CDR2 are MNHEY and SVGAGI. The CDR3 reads CASSHRGGPYEQYF. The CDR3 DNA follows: TGTGCCAGCAGCCACAGGGGGGGACCCTACGAGCAGTACTTC.